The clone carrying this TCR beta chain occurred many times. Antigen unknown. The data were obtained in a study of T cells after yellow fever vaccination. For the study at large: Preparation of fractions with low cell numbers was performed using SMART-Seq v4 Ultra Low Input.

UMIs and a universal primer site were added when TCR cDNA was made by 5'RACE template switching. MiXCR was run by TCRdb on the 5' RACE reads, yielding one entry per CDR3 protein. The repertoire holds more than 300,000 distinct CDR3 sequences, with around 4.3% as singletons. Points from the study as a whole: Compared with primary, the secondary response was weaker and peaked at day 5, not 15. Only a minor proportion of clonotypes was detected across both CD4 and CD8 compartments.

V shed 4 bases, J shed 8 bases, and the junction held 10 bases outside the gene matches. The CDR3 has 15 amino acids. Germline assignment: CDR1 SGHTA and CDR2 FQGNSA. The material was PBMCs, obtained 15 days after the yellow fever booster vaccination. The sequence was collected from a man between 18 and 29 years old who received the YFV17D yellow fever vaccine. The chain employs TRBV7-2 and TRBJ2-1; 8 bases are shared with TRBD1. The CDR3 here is CASSSDRGTVDEQFF. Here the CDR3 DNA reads TGTGCCAGCAGCTCTGACAGGGGCACGGTCGATGAGCAGTTCTTC.